This passage covers 26 T cell receptor beta chains from one sample sequenced in a study of OX40 agonist ivuxolimab in advanced cancers. Some clones are missing from TCRdb's copy, which holds only in-frame ones; the method was immunoSEQ multiplex PCR. This table holds tens of thousands of clones, approximately 90% found once. The starting material was CD4+ or CD8+ T cells sorted from blood, obtained in a trial of the OX40 agonist ivuxolimab. The source is an adult with an advanced solid tumor such as melanoma, head and neck, liver or kidney cancer.

V and J are TRBV7-8 and TRBJ2-7, with a tentative D call TRBD2 (5 bases). Trimming removed 2 bases at V and 5 bases at J, with 10 bases between. Germline V lookup: CDR1 SGHVS, CDR2 FQNEAQ. This CDR3 spans 13 amino acids. The CDR3 is CASSLRTPNEQYF. For the CDR3, the DNA is TGTGCCAGCAGCTTACGGACTCCCAACGAGCAGTACTTC.

This clone has a single count. The V call is TRBV7-9, the J call TRBJ1-3, with D unclear. The CDR3 sequence is 15 residues long. Trimming left V 8 bases short and J 0 bases short, with 14 bases between. Germline V gene lookup returns CDR1 SEHNR and CDR2 FQNEAQ (reference sequence). The CDR3, as DNA: TGTGCCAGCCGAAAGGGCGCCTCCTCTGGAAACACCATATATTTT. Its protein is CASRKGASSGNTIYF. Full variable domain (missing parts from reference TRBV7-9 and TRBJ1-3): DTGVSQNPRHKITKRGQNVTFRCDPISEHNRLYWYRQTLGQGPEFLTYFQNEAQLEKSRLLSDRFSAERPKGSFSTLEIQRTEQGDSAMYLCASRKGASSGNTIYFGEGSWLTVV.

CDR3 nucleotides: TGTGCCAGCAGCTCGGGGAACAGCGAACAGCCCCAGCATTTT. Translation gives CASSSGNSEQPQHF. This rearrangement joins TRBV7-9 to TRBJ1-5; D is uncertain. This CDR3 is 14 amino acids long. The germline gives CDR1 SEHNR, CDR2 FQNEAQ (reference sequence). V lost 4 bases and J 7 bases, leaving 14 bases between the germline ends.

The J gene is TRBJ2-2, the V gene TRBV7-8; D tentatively reads TRBD1 or TRBD2 (5 bases each). V was pared by 0 bases and J by 6 bases, with 14 bases between. The CDR3 runs 16 residues. Germline CDR1 SGHVS, CDR2 FQNEAQ. The CDR3 loop reads CASSLAFYSGPGELFF. CDR3 DNA: TGTGCCAGCAGCTTAGCCTTTTATTCGGGGCCCGGGGAGCTGTTTTTT.

The J gene is TRBJ2-3, the V gene TRBV5-1; D gene ambiguous. Germline V gives CDR1 SGHRS, CDR2 YFSETQ. The CDR3 is 15 residues long. V was cut by 0 bases and J by 0 bases, with 8 bases left in between. CDR3 loop: CASSLATPSTDTQYF. Here the CDR3 DNA reads TGCGCCAGCAGCTTGGCGACCCCTAGCACAGATACGCAGTATTTT.

The chain combines TRBV4-3 with TRBJ1-5, with unresolved D. Trimming took 2 bases from V and 1 from J, leaving 9 bases between them. Germline CDR1 reads LGHNA; CDR2 reads YSLEER. This CDR3 contains 15 residues. This CDR3 reads CASSQWAPSNQPQHF. Here the CDR3 DNA reads TGCGCCAGCAGCCAATGGGCACCGAGCAATCAGCCCCAGCATTTT.

The chain carries TRBV27 and TRBJ2-1; D uncertain. V gave up 6 bases and J gave up 2 bases, with 8 bases separating them. The CDR3 has 13 residues. Germline CDR1 and CDR2: MNHEY and SMNVEV (reference sequence). DNA of the CDR3: TGTGCCAGCAGGTTAAGGGCCTACAATGAGCAGTTCTTC. Translating gives CASRLRAYNEQFF.

The table lists this clone with a few counts. The chain carries TRBV19 and TRBJ2-7; 10 bases are a match to TRBD1. V trimming: 8 bases; J trimming: 7 bases; junction bases outside the gene matches: 11. The germline V gene encodes CDR1 LNHDA and CDR2 SQIVND (reference sequence). This CDR3 is 14 amino acids long. CDR3 sequence (DNA): TGTGCCAGTGCCCGGGACAGGGGTAGTGGGGAGCAGTACTTC. Amino acids: CASARDRGSGEQYF.

The sample holds one count of this clone. The J gene is TRBJ2-1, the V gene TRBV11-2; 7 bases fit TRBD1. V lost 1 base to trimming and J lost 10 bases; unmatched junction nucleotides: 4. CDR3 length equals 13 residues. CDR1 and CDR2 from the germline V gene are SGHAT and FQNNGV. The CDR3 protein is CASSLAIQGEQFF. In nucleotides, the CDR3 is TGTGCCAGCAGCTTAGCCATACAGGGGGAGCAGTTCTTC.

The chain combines TRBV7-8 with TRBJ2-3; D unresolved. This CDR3 comprises 12 residues. The V gene's germline CDR1 is SGHVS and CDR2 FQNEAQ. Trimming cost V 6 bases and J 6 bases, with 10 bases left between them. The CDR3 protein is CASRASSDTQYF. As DNA, the CDR3 is TGTGCCAGCAGGGCTTCGAGTGATACGCAGTATTTT.

The CDR3 DNA is TGTGCCAGCAGCCAAGATTGGGGATTTGGCACAGATACGCAGTATTTT. Translation: CASSQDWGFGTDTQYF. The chain employs TRBV14 and TRBJ2-3; no reliable D call. V dropped 0 bases and J dropped 1 base, with 11 bases sitting between them. Germline V lookup: CDR1 SGHDN, CDR2 FVKESK. CDR3 length equals 16 residues.

V usage is TRBV30 and J usage is TRBJ2-7; 7 bases map to TRBD1. The CDR3 has 13 amino acids. The germline V gene encodes CDR1 GTSNPN and CDR2 SVGIG (reference sequence). V lost 3 bases, J lost 0 bases, and 2 bases stayed unmatched. The DNA of the CDR3 is TGTGCCTGGAGCCGGGACAGCTCCTACGAGCAGTACTTC. Its translation is CAWSRDSSYEQYF.

The chain carries TRBV9 and TRBJ2-3; 8 nucleotides align to TRBD2. The CDR3 has 16 residues. J lost 6 bases, V lost 6 bases, and 15 bases had no gene match. Germline V gene lookup returns CDR1 SGDLS and CDR2 YYNGEE. The CDR3 coding sequence is TGTGCCAGCAACCCCCTAGGAACGGGAGGGGTCGATACGCAGTATTTT. It codes for CASNPLGTGGVDTQYF.

J is TRBJ2-2 and V is TRBV19; D is possibly TRBD1 (6 bases). This CDR3 is built from 15 residues. Germline V gene data show CDR1 as LNHDA and CDR2 as SQIVND (reference sequence). V was shortened by 2 bases and J by 2 bases, with 9 bases between the two germline ends. CDR3 nucleotide sequence: TGTGCCAGTAGTATAATGGACAGAAACACCGGGGAGCTGTTTTTT. It encodes CASSIMDRNTGELFF. Using reference TRBV19 and TRBJ2-2 for the parts outside the CDR3, the full variable domain is DGGITQSPKYLFRKEGQNVTLSCEQNLNHDAMYWYRQDPGQGLRLIYYSQIVNDFQKGDIAEGYSVSREKKESFPLTVTSAQKNPTAFYLCASSIMDRNTGELFFGEGSRLTVL.

This chain uses TRBV21-1 with TRBJ1-5; the DNA was not compared with TRBD1, the D call given in the table. TRBV21-1 is reported as a pseudogene. The CDR3 is 18 amino acids. The CDR3 coding sequence is TGTGCCAGCAGCAAAACTGGAGGGGGAACAGGGGTAGATCAGCCCCAGCATTTT. It encodes CASSKTGGGTGVDQPQHF.

This chain joins TRBV28 and TRBJ2-7; possibly TRBD2 for D (5 bases). Between the trimmed V and J ends, which lost 2 bases and 2 bases, there was a span of 13 bases. Germline V CDR1 and CDR2: MDHEN, SYDVKM. The CDR3 has 15 amino acids. Here the CDR3 DNA reads TGTGCCAGCAGTTTACAAATGAGCGGAACCTACGAGCAGTACTTC. Translated: CASSLQMSGTYEQYF. The entire variable domain, with the rest obtained from reference TRBV28 and TRBJ2-7, is as follows: DVKVTQSSRYLVKRTGEKVFLECVQDMDHENMFWYRQDPGLGLRLIYFSYDVKMKEKGDIPEGYSVSREKKERFSLILESASTNQTSMYLCASSLQMSGTYEQYFGPGTRLTVT.

J is TRBJ2-7 and V is TRBV5-6; TRBD1 might be the D (5 bases). The CDR3 is made up of 14 amino acids. Trimming removed 4 bases from V and 1 base from J, with 12 bases in between. The germline V gene has CDR1 SGHDT and CDR2 YYEEEE. CDR3 nucleotides: TGTGCCAGCAGCCGCCCCCGACAGTCCTACGAGCAGTACTTC. Amino acid sequence: CASSRPRQSYEQYF.

Only a few counts were recorded for this clone. CDR3 loop: CSAKGLGTEAFF. The DNA for the CDR3 is TGCAGCGCCAAGGGGCTGGGCACTGAAGCTTTCTTT. The chain joins TRBV29-1 to TRBJ1-1, with D perhaps matching TRBD1 (5 bases). Trimming stripped 7 bases from V and 4 bases from J, with 13 bases between. CDR3 length: 12 amino acids. Germline CDR1 reads SQVTM; CDR2 reads ANQGSEA.

Concerning this clone itself: Germline and junction disagree at one end, which may indicate a read error. This sequence joins TRBV7-7 and TRBJ2-2, with 11 bases aligning to TRBD2. CDR3 length: 16 amino acids. Germline V CDR1 and CDR2: SSHAT, FNYEAQ (reference sequence). The CDR3 here is CASSVLAGGNVGKLFF. Here the CDR3 DNA reads TGTGCCAGCAGCGTCTTAGCGGGAGGGAATGTCGGGAAGCTGTTTTTT.

V and J are TRBV5-6 and TRBJ2-3; the match to TRBD2 covers 10 bases. Trimming at V came to 0 bases and at J to 4 bases, leaving 11 bases not matched to a gene. The CDR3 length is 18 residues. Germline-derived CDR1 and CDR2 are SGHDT and YYEEEE. In DNA, the CDR3 is TGTGCCAGCAGCTTGGTAAGGAGCGGGAGGGCCGTCTCAGATACGCAGTATTTT. Its protein product is CASSLVRSGRAVSDTQYF.

The CDR3 loop reads CASSRDRGNTEAFF. In DNA, the CDR3 is TGTGCCAGCTCTCGGGACAGGGGGAACACTGAAGCTTTCTTT. This chain links TRBV18 with TRBJ1-1, with TRBD1 matching 10 bases. Germline lookup yields CDR1 KGHSH and CDR2 LQKENI. V was clipped by 6 bases and J by 1 base; unmatched bases: 2. The CDR3 is made up of 14 amino acids.

This sequence joins TRBV18 and TRBJ1-1; 9 positions agree with TRBD1. Germline V lookup: CDR1 KGHSH, CDR2 LQKENI. Germline trimming cut 1 base from V and 3 bases from J; bases unmatched to any gene: 3. This CDR3 region has 15 residues. CDR3 nucleotides: TGTGCCAGCTCACCACAACAGGGGGCAGACACTGAAGCTTTCTTT. This encodes CASSPQQGADTEAFF.

The rearrangement links TRBV30 to TRBJ1-6; D remains ambiguous. Germline lookup yields CDR1 GTSNPN and CDR2 SVGIG (reference sequence). The CDR3 is made up of 16 amino acids. V shed 2 bases and J shed 0 bases, with 11 bases lying between them. This CDR3 is CAWSPFRSSYNSPLHF. CDR3 DNA sequence: TGTGCCTGGAGTCCATTCAGGAGCTCCTATAATTCACCCCTCCACTTT. Looking up the rest from reference TRBV30 and TRBJ1-6 gives the full variable domain: SQTIHQWPATLVQPVGSPLSLECTVEGTSNPNLYWYRQAAGRGLQLLFYSVGIGQISSEVPQNLSASRPQDRQFILSSKKLLLSDSGFYLCAWSPFRSSYNSPLHFGNGTRLTVT.

The chain links TRBV9 to TRBJ2-3, with a weak D call TRBD2 (5 bases). Germline-derived CDR1 and CDR2 are SGDLS and YYNGEE. V was pared by 2 bases and J by 0 bases, with 7 bases between. CDR3 length: 14 amino acids. The CDR3 loop reads CASSVDFSTDTQYF. In nucleotides, the CDR3 is TGTGCCAGCAGCGTGGACTTCAGCACAGATACGCAGTATTTT.

This chain uses TRBV4-1 with TRBJ1-3, with 7 bases aligning to TRBD1. Trimming removed 3 bases from V and 2 bases from J; junction bases left unmatched: 7. Germline V gene data show CDR1 as MGHRA and CDR2 as YSYEKL. This CDR3 is 16 amino acids long. This CDR3 reads CASSQILTGAGNTIYF. In nucleotides, the CDR3 is TGCGCCAGCAGCCAGATACTTACAGGGGCTGGAAACACCATATATTTT.

The J gene is TRBJ2-2, the V gene TRBV4-1, with 7 bases identical to TRBD1. Germline V lookup: CDR1 MGHRA, CDR2 YSYEKL. After removal of 0 bases from V and 0 bases from J, the junction contained 4 bases not matched to a gene. CDR3 length: 17 amino acids. CDR3 sequence reads: CASSQETGAPNTGELFF. The CDR3 DNA follows: TGCGCCAGCAGCCAAGAAACAGGGGCTCCGAACACCGGGGAGCTGTTTTTT.